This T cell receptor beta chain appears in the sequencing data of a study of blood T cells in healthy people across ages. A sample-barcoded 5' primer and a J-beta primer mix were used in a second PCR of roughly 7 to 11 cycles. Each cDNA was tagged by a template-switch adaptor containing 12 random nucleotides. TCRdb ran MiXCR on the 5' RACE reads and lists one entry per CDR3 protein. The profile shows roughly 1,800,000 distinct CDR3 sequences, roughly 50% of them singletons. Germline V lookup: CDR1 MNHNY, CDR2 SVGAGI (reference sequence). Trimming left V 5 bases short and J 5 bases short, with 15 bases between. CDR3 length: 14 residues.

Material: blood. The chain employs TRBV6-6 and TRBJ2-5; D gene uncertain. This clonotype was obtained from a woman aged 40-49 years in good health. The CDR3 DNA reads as TGTGCCAGCAGTGATCCGTCGAGGAGCGAGACCCAGTACTTC. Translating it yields CASSDPSRSETQYF.